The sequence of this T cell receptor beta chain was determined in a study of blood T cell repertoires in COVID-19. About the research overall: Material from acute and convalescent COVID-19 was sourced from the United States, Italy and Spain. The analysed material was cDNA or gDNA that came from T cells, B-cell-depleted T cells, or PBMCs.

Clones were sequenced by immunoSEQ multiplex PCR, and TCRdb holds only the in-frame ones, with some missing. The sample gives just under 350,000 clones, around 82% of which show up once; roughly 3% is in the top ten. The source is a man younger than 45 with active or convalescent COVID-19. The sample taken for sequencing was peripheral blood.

The CDR3 reads CASSRTYNQPQHF. CDR3 DNA: TGTGCCAGCAGCCGAACTTATAATCAGCCCCAGCATTTT. V gene TRBV5-6 combines with J gene TRBJ1-5; no clear D gene. The V and J ends lost 4 bases and 4 bases respectively, with 9 bases between them. The CDR3 consists of 13 residues. CDR1 is SGHDT and CDR2 is YYEEEE in the germline V gene.